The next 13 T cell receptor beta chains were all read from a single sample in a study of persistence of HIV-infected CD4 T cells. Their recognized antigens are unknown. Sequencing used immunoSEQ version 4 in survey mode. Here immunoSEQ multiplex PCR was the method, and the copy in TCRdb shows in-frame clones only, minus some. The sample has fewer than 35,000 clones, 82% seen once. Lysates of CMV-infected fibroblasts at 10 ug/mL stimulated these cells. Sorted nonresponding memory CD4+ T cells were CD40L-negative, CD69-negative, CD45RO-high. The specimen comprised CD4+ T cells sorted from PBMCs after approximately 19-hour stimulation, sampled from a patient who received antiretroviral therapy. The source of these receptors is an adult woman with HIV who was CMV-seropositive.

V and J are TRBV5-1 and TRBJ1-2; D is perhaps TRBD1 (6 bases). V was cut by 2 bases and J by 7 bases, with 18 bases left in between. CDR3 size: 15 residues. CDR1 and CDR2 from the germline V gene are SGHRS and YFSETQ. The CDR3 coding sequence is TGCGCCAGCAGCTTACAGGGTGATGCAAGAGGTGGCTACACCTTC. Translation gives CASSLQGDARGGYTF.

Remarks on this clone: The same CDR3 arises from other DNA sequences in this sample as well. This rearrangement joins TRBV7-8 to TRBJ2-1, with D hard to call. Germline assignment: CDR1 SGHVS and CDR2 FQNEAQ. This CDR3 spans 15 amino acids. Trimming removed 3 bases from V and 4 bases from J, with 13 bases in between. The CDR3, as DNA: TGTGCCAGCAGCTTCGGCCTAGATTCTTACAATGAGCAGTTCTTC. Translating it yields CASSFGLDSYNEQFF. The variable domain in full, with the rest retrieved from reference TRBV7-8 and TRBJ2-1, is GAGVSQSPRYKVAKRGQDVALRCDPISGHVSLFWYQQALGQGPEFLTYFQNEAQLDKSGLPSDRFFAERPEGSVSTLKIQRTQQEDSAVYLCASSFGLDSYNEQFFGPGTRLTVL.

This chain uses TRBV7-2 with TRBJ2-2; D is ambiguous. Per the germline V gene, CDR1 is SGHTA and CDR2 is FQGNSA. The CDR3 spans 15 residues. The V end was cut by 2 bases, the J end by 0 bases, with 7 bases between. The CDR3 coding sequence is TGTGCCAGCAGCTTAAGCAAATCGAACACCGGGGAGCTGTTTTTT. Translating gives CASSLSKSNTGELFF.

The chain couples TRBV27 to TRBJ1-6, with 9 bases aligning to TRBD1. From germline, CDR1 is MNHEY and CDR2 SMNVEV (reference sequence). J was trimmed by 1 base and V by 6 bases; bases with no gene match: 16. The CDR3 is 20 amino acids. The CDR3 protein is CASSRTGVSSLGSYNSPLHF. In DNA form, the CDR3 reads TGTGCCAGCAGCCGGACAGGGGTTTCCTCTTTAGGTTCCTATAATTCACCCCTCCACTTT.

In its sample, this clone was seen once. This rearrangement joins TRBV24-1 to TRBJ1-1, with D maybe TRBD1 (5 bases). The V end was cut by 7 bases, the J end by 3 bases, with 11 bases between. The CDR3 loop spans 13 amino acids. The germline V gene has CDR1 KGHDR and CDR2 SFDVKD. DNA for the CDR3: TGTGCCACCAGACGGGACGGGTACACTGAAGCTTTCTTT. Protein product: CATRRDGYTEAFF.

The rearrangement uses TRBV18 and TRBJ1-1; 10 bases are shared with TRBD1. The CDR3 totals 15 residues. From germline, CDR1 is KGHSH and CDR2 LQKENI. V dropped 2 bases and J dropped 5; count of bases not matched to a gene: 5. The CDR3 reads CASSPGTGAFTEAFF. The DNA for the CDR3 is TGTGCCAGCTCACCAGGGACAGGGGCATTTACTGAAGCTTTCTTT.

DNA for the CDR3: TGCGCCAGCAGCTTTACTACAGTGGACTATGGCTACACCTTC. Protein sequence: CASSFTTVDYGYTF. J is TRBJ1-2 and V is TRBV5-1, with unresolved D. Germline-derived CDR1 and CDR2 are SGHRS and YFSETQ. This CDR3 spans 14 amino acids. Between the trimmed V and J ends, which lost 2 bases and 3 bases, there was a span of 11 bases.

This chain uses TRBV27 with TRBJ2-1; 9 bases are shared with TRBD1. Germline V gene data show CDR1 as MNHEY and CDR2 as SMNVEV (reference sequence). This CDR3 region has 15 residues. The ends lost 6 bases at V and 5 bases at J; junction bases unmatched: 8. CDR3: CASSLPGQGNNEQFF. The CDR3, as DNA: TGTGCCAGCAGCTTACCGGGACAGGGCAACAATGAGCAGTTCTTC.

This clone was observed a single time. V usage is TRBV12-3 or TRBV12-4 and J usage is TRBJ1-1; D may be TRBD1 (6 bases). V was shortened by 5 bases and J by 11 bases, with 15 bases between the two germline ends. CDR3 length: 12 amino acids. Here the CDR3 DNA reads TGTGCCAGCAGTATAAACAGGAGGGGGGCTTTCTTT. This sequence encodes CASSINRRGAFF.

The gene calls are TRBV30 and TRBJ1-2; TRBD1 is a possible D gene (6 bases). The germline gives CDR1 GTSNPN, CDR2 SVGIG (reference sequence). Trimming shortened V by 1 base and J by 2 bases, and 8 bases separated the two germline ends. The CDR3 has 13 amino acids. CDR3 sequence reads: CAWSADRNYGYTF. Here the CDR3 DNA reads TGTGCCTGGAGTGCGGACAGAAACTATGGCTACACCTTC.

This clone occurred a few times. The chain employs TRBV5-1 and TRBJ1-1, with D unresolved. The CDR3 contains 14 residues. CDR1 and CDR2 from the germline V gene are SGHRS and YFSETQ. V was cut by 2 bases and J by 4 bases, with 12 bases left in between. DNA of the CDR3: TGCGCCAGCAGCTTAACTCGAGAAGGCACTGAAGCTTTCTTT. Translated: CASSLTREGTEAFF. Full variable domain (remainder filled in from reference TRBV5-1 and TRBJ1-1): KAGVTQTPRYLIKTRGQQVTLSCSPISGHRSVSWYQQTPGQGLQFLFEYFSETQRNKGNFPGRFSGRQFSNSRSEMNVSTLELGDSALYLCASSLTREGTEAFFGQGTRLTVV.

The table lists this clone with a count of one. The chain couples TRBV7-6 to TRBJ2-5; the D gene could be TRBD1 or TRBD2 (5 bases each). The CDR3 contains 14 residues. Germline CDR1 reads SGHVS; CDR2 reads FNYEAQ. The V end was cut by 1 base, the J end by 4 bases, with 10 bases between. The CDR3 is CASSLGGRGETQYF. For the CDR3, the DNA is TGTGCCAGCAGCTTAGGGGGCCGGGGAGAGACCCAGTACTTC. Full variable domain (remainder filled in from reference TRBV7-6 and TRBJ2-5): GAGVSQSPRYKVTKRGQDVALRCDPISGHVSLYWYRQALGQGPEFLTYFNYEAQQDKSGLPNDRFSAERPEGSISTLTIQRTEQRDSAMYRCASSLGGRGETQYFGPGTRLLVL.

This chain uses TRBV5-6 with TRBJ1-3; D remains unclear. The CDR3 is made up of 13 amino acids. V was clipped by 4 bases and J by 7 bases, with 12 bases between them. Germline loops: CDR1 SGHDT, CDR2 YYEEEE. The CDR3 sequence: CASSPSATNTIYF. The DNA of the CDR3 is TGTGCCAGCAGCCCCTCAGCCACGAACACCATATATTTT. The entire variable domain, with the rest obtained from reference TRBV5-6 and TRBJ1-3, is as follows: DAGVTQSPTHLIKTRGQQVTLRCSPKSGHDTVSWYQQALGQGPQFIFQYYEEEERQRGNFPDRFSGHQFPNYSSELNVNALLLGDSALYLCASSPSATNTIYFGEGSWLTVV.